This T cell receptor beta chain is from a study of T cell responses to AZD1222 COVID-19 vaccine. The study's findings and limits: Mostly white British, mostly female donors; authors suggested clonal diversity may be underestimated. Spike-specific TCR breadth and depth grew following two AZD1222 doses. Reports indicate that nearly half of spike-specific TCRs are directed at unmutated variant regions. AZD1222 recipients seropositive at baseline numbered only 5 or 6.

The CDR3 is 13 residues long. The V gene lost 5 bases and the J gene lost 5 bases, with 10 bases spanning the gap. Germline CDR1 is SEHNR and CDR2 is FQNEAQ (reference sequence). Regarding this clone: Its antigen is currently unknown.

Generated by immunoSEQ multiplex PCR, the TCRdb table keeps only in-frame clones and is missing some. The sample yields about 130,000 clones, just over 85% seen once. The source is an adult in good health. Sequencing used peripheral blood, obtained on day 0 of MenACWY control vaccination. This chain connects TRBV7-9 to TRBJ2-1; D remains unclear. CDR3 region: CASSLSLHNEQFF. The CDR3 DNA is TGTGCCAGCAGCCTCTCCCTACACAATGAGCAGTTCTTC.